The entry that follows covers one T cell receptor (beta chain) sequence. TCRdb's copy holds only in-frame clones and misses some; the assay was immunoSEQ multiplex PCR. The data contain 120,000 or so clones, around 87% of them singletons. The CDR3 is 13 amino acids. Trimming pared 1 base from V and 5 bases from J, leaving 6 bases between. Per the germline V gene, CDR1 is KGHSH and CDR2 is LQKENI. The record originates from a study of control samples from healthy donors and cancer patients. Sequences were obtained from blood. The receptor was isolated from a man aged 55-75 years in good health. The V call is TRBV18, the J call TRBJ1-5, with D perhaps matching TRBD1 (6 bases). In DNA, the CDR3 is TGTGCCAGCTCACCACACAGGGATCAGCCCCAGCATTTT. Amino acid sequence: CASSPHRDQPQHF.